This T cell receptor (beta chain) was observed in a study of breast tumors, draining lymph nodes, adjacent tissues. One entry per CDR3 protein, called by TCRdb with MiXCR from the multiplex PCR reads. In the table there are some 230,000 distinct CDR3 sequences, under 40% of which are singletons. Germline CDR1 is LGHNA and CDR2 is YSLEER. The V segment lost 0 bases and the J segment 2 bases; nucleotides outside the gene matches: 5. CDR3 length: 16 residues. Breast cancer patients provided tissue from their axillary draining lymph nodes. The source of this sequence is a female donor with breast cancer. Some clones in this sample may be carry-over from other donors' samples. V usage is TRBV4-3 and J usage is TRBJ2-3; 7 nucleotides agree with TRBD2. The sequencing sample was made of axillary lymph node tissue. Written as DNA, the CDR3 is TGCGCCAGCAGCCAAGATCCAGCGGGGTTCACAGATACGCAGTATTTT. Translating it yields CASSQDPAGFTDTQYF.